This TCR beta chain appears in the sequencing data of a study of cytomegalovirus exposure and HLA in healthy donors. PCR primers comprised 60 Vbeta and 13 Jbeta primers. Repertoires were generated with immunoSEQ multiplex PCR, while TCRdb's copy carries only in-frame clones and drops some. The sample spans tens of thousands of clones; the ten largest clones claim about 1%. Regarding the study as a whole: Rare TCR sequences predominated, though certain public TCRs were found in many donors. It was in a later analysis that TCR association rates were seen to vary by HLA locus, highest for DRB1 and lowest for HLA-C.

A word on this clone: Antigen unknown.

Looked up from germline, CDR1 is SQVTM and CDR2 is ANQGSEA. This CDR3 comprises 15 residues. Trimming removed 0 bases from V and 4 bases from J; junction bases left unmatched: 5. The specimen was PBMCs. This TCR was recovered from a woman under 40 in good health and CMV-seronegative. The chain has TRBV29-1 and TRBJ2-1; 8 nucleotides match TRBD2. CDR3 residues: CSVEDRGTRYNEQFF. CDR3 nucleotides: TGCAGCGTTGAAGATCGAGGGACTAGATACAATGAGCAGTTCTTC.